Shown below are 8 T cell receptor beta chains from a single sample sequenced in a study of blood T cell repertoires in COVID-19. TCRdb's table, derived via immunoSEQ multiplex PCR, lists solely in-frame clones and lacks some. The data contain 100,000 to 150,000 clones, around 80% of them singletons. The material sequenced was peripheral blood. The source is a woman aged 45 to 65 with acute or convalescent COVID-19.

The V and J genes are TRBV7-9 and TRBJ2-1, with TRBD2 matching 8 bases. Trimming removed 0 bases from V and 8 bases from J; junction bases left unmatched: 6. This CDR3 has 15 residues. Germline values: CDR1 SEHNR, CDR2 FQNEAQ (reference sequence). In DNA form, the CDR3 reads TGTGCCAGCAGCTTAGCAGCGGGGGCTCGGGATGAGCAGTTCTTC. This translates into CASSLAAGARDEQFF.

This chain uses TRBV27 with TRBJ2-1; TRBD1 agrees at 8 bases. Germline assignment: CDR1 MNHEY and CDR2 SMNVEV (reference sequence). The CDR3 is 15 residues long. The J segment lost 4 bases and the V segment lost 4 bases, leaving 6 bases of the junction unmatched. This CDR3 is CASSSRQGPYNEQFF. The CDR3 DNA reads TGTGCCAGCAGTTCCAGACAGGGGCCGTACAATGAGCAGTTCTTC.

Only a few counts were recorded for this clone. The genes are TRBV5-1 and TRBJ1-3; possible D gene TRBD1, 5 bases. V was trimmed by 8 bases and J by 4 bases, leaving 10 bases between them. Germline-derived CDR1 and CDR2 are SGHRS and YFSETQ. CDR3 length: 12 residues. The CDR3 DNA follows: TGCGCCAGGCACGGGGGAGGAAACACCATATATTTT. Protein: CARHGGGNTIYF. The complete variable domain, with remaining parts taken from reference TRBV5-1 and TRBJ1-3, reads KAGVTQTPRYLIKTRGQQVTLSCSPISGHRSVSWYQQTPGQGLQFLFEYFSETQRNKGNFPGRFSGRQFSNSRSEMNVSTLELGDSALYLCARHGGGNTIYFGEGSWLTVV.

This clone has just a few counts. The chain has TRBV10-1 and TRBJ1-1; 8 bases map to TRBD1. CDR1 and CDR2 (germline): WNHNN, SYGVQD (reference sequence). The junction had 7 bases not matched to a gene; V was cut back by 5 bases and J by 5 bases. The CDR3 is 14 amino acids. In DNA, the CDR3 is TGCGCCAGCAGTTCTGGGACAGGTCGAACTGAAGCTTTCTTT. This gives the protein CASSSGTGRTEAFF.

The V gene is TRBV10-3, the J gene TRBJ1-1, with 7 bases aligning to TRBD1. The CDR3 sequence is 14 residues long. J was trimmed by 7 bases and V by 7 bases; bases with no gene match: 12. Germline CDR1 and CDR2: ENHRY and SYGVKD. The CDR3 DNA sequence: TGTGCCATCACCCCCCTAAGGGGGCAAGGTGAAGCTTTCTTT. Its protein product is CAITPLRGQGEAFF.

This chain connects TRBV11-3 to TRBJ2-1; 10 bases map to TRBD1. This CDR3 has 17 residues. Trimming cost V 1 base and J 3 bases; bases outside gene matches: 6. Germline V CDR1 and CDR2: SGHNT, YENEEA. The CDR3 spells CASSLADRGHGYNEQFF. The CDR3 nucleotides read TGTGCCAGCAGCTTAGCCGACAGGGGGCACGGCTACAATGAGCAGTTCTTC.

This sequence joins TRBV9 and TRBJ2-1; the D gene is possibly TRBD1 (5 bases). Trimming removed 3 bases from V and 1 base from J, with 17 bases in between. Germline lookup yields CDR1 SGDLS and CDR2 YYNGEE. CDR3 length: 17 residues. CDR3 amino acids: CASSDGARATSYNEQFF. Written as DNA, the CDR3 is TGTGCCAGCAGCGATGGAGCCAGGGCTACTTCCTACAATGAGCAGTTCTTC.

The rearrangement links TRBV7-9 to TRBJ2-1; 9 bases match TRBD2. CDR3 length equals 13 residues. V gave up 10 bases and J gave up 10 bases; unmatched junction bases: 11. Germline CDR1 reads SEHNR; CDR2 reads FQNEAQ (reference sequence). The CDR3 sequence: CATEREVLQEQFF. Written as DNA, the CDR3 is TGTGCCACCGAGCGGGAGGTACTACAAGAGCAGTTCTTC.